The 21 T cell receptor beta chains presented below share a single source sample, sequenced in a study of metastatic and nonmetastatic thyroid tumors. Nobody among the patients had been given any treatment before thyroid surgery. Using MiXCR, TCRdb re-called clones from the PCR reads. The repertoire holds some 36,000 clones, with roughly 17% as singletons. What was sequenced was blood. Every receptor here comes from a male donor with papillary thyroid cancer or a benign thyroid nodule (not recorded which). Some clones in this sample may be carry-over from other donors' samples.

There are many counts of this clone. The V call is TRBV7-9, the J call TRBJ2-7; 10 bases fit TRBD1. Germline V gene data show CDR1 as SEHNR and CDR2 as FQNEAQ (reference sequence). V lost 5 bases to trimming and J lost 3 bases; unmatched junction nucleotides: 4. There are 14 residues in the CDR3. Here the CDR3 reads CASSPGTGDYEQYF. The CDR3 bases are TGTGCCAGCAGCCCTGGGACAGGGGACTACGAGCAGTACTTC.

This clone was detected many times. This CDR3 is also generated by other DNA sequences in the sample. The V and J genes are TRBV20-1 and TRBJ2-3; possibly TRBD1 for D (6 bases). Germline lookup yields CDR1 DFQATT and CDR2 SNEGSKA (reference sequence). The CDR3 extends over 13 amino acids. With 4 bases removed from V and 4 bases from J, the gap between germline ends came to 12 bases. The CDR3 DNA is TGCAGTGCTACCAGGGGCTCGGCAGATACGCAGTATTTT. This codes for CSATRGSADTQYF.

The chain uses TRBV20-1 and TRBJ2-2; maybe TRBD1 (6 bases). CDR3 length: 14 amino acids. Germline-derived CDR1 and CDR2 are DFQATT and SNEGSKA (reference sequence). Trimming took off 6 bases at V and 2 bases at J, with 13 bases between the two ends. In DNA form, the CDR3 reads TGCAGTGCCACTACAGGGTTCAACACCGGGGAGCTGTTTTTT. Its protein product is CSATTGFNTGELFF.

This clone was recorded many times. The rearrangement uses TRBV11-3 and TRBJ1-2; D is unclear. V was clipped by 4 bases and J by 0 bases, with 9 bases between them. The CDR3 consists of 14 residues. In germline, CDR1 is SGHNT, CDR2 YENEEA. In DNA form, the CDR3 reads TGTGCCAGCAGCTCCCCCGGCACTAACTATGGCTACACCTTC. Translated, it gives CASSSPGTNYGYTF.

This clone was counted between two and nine times. A much larger clone lies a single base off, so this may be a read error. The V and J genes are TRBV24-1 and TRBJ2-1; tentative D call: TRBD2 (5 bases). V lost 3 bases and J 10 bases, leaving 6 bases between the germline ends. The germline CDR1 and CDR2 sequences are KGHDR and SFDVKD. The CDR3 covers 11 residues. The CDR3 loop is CATSDGSEQFF. The CDR3 nucleotides are TGTGCCACCAGTGATGGGAGCGAGCAGTTCTTC.

This clone has ten or more counts. This chain connects TRBV11-2 to TRBJ2-7; D may correspond to TRBD1 or TRBD2 (5 bases each). Germline V gives CDR1 SGHAT, CDR2 FQNNGV. The CDR3 runs to 12 residues. Trimming removed 7 bases from V and 3 bases from J, with 10 bases in between. CDR3 nucleotides: TGTGCCAGCACCGAGGGGTACTACGAGCAGTACTTC. Protein: CASTEGYYEQYF.

Only a few counts were recorded for this clone. The CDR3 carries no conserved terminal phenylalanine or tryptophan, so it likely arises from a read error. The genes are TRBV20-1 and TRBJ1-1; D unclear. Trimming took 0 bases from V and 5 from J, leaving 19 bases between them. The germline V gene encodes CDR1 DFQATT and CDR2 SNEGSKA (reference sequence). The CDR3 contains 16 residues. CDR3 sequence reads: CSAREGLRGDWTEAFV. The CDR3 DNA reads TGCAGTGCTAGAGAGGGATTGCGTGGGGATTGGACTGAAGCTTTCGTT.

Of note for this clone: A much larger clone sits a single nucleotide away, making a read error possible. Other DNA sequences from this sample encode an identical CDR3 as well. V is TRBV5-4 and J is TRBJ2-1; TRBD1 is a possible D gene (6 bases). V was trimmed by 2 bases and J by 9 bases, leaving 18 bases between them. Germline V gene data show CDR1 as SGHNT and CDR2 as YYREEE (reference sequence). The CDR3 extends over 15 amino acids. Here the CDR3 reads CASSLQGKGPGEQFF. For the CDR3, the DNA is TGTGCCAGCAGCTTACAGGGAAAAGGGCCTGGTGAGCAGTTCTTC.

In its sample, this clone was seen a few times. This chain joins TRBV28 and TRBJ1-1, with TRBD1 matching over 7 bases. The germline gives CDR1 MDHEN, CDR2 SYDVKM. J gave up 6 bases and V 6 bases, and 10 bases lay outside the gene matches. The CDR3 sequence is 14 residues long. Written as DNA, the CDR3 is TGTGCCAGCAGCACGACGAGGGGGCTGGCTGAAGCTTTCTTT. It yields the protein CASSTTRGLAEAFF.

This clone has just one count. The chain employs TRBV20-1 and TRBJ1-6; D might be TRBD1 (5 bases). The CDR3 runs 15 residues. The germline gives CDR1 DFQATT, CDR2 SNEGSKA (reference sequence). Trimming removed 3 bases from V and 7 bases from J, with 16 bases in between. The CDR3, as DNA: TGCAGTGCTAGGGCTCAGGGACGGATAAATTCACCCCTCCACTTT. Its translation: CSARAQGRINSPLHF.

This clone was observed many times. V gene TRBV11-1 combines with J gene TRBJ1-2; D remains unclear. Germline values: CDR1 SGHAT, CDR2 FQDESV (reference sequence). The CDR3 is made up of 16 amino acids. Trimming cost V 1 base and J 2 bases, with 14 bases left between them. This chain's CDR3 is CASSLVLRTANYGYTF. CDR3 in DNA: TGTGCCAGCAGCTTAGTCTTACGGACGGCAAACTATGGCTACACCTTC.

This clone showed up just a few times. This chain uses TRBV6-2 or TRBV6-3 with TRBJ1-5; D not certain. The CDR3 extends over 14 amino acids. Germline lookup yields CDR1 MNHEY and CDR2 SVGEGT. V dropped 6 bases and J dropped 2 bases, with 11 bases sitting between them. This CDR3 is CASRYEGGNQPQHF. The CDR3 nucleotides are TGTGCCAGCAGGTACGAGGGTGGCAATCAGCCCCAGCATTTT.

The V gene is TRBV29-1, the J gene TRBJ1-2; 8 bases match TRBD1. Trimming removed 3 bases from V and 7 bases from J; junction bases left unmatched: 13. Germline V gene sequence: CDR1 SQVTM, CDR2 ANQGSEA. The CDR3 spans 15 residues. CDR3 loop: CSVDSLSGTGGGYTF. In DNA, the CDR3 is TGCAGCGTTGACTCTCTGTCGGGGACAGGCGGTGGCTACACCTTC.

This clone was seen a few times. The CDR3 bases are TGTGCCAGCAGTTCGACAGGGGGCAGAAACACTGAAGCTTTCTTT. Its translation is CASSSTGGRNTEAFF. The J gene is TRBJ1-1, the V gene TRBV6-1; 10 bases are a match to TRBD1. V lost 5 bases to trimming and J lost 2 bases; unmatched junction nucleotides: 5. Per the germline V gene, CDR1 is MNHNS and CDR2 is SASEGT. The CDR3 covers 15 residues.

Notes on this clone: A clone one base away is much larger, so this may be a read error. The chain recombines TRBV7-6 with TRBJ2-3, with D unclear. The V gene's germline CDR1 is SGHVS and CDR2 FNYEAQ. CDR3 length: 15 amino acids. Trimming pared 0 bases from V and 6 bases from J, leaving 13 bases between. CDR3 residues: CASSLALDGLDTQYF. The CDR3 DNA is TGTGCCAGCAGCTTAGCGTTGGATGGTCTGGATACGCAGTATTTT.

This clone occurred many times. The chain employs TRBV13 and TRBJ2-1, with 7 bases matching TRBD2. The CDR3 spans 15 residues. With V trimmed by 3 bases and J by 2 bases, 4 bases remained unmatched. Germline loops: CDR1 PRHDT, CDR2 FYEKMQ (reference sequence). CDR3 residues: CASSFTLAAYNEQFF. The CDR3 nucleotides are TGTGCCAGCAGCTTTACGCTAGCGGCCTACAATGAGCAGTTCTTC.

This clone has just a few counts. A much larger clone sits a single nucleotide away, making a read error possible. The rearrangement uses TRBV6-1 and TRBJ1-1; D not resolved. The CDR3 is 12 amino acids. V lost 8 bases to trimming and J lost 11 bases, with 18 bases between them. Germline lookup yields CDR1 MNHNS and CDR2 SASEGT. This CDR3 is CASVEVDEEAFF. The DNA for the CDR3 is TGTGCCAGCGTCGAAGTGGATGAGGAGGCTTTCTTT.

This clone was counted at least ten times. V usage is TRBV29-1 and J usage is TRBJ1-3; D not resolved. V was clipped by 5 bases and J by 5 bases, with 13 bases between them. This CDR3 spans 13 amino acids. Germline V gene lookup returns CDR1 SQVTM and CDR2 ANQGSEA. As DNA, the CDR3 is TGCAGCGTTAATTTCGGGGATAGAAACACCATATATTTT. This encodes CSVNFGDRNTIYF.

The V gene is TRBV6-2 or TRBV6-3, the J gene TRBJ1-2; TRBD1 matches at 8 bases. Trimming took 6 bases from V and 3 from J; bases not matched to a gene: 0. From germline, CDR1 is MNHEY and CDR2 SVGEGT. This CDR3 contains 12 residues. In DNA, the CDR3 is TGTGCCAGCAGGGACAGGGACTATGGCTACACCTTC. Translating gives CASRDRDYGYTF.

This clone was counted ten times or more. V gene TRBV24-1 combines with J gene TRBJ2-2; D unresolved. CDR3 size: 13 residues. V gave up 7 bases and J gave up 5 bases, with 10 bases separating them. Per the germline V gene, CDR1 is KGHDR and CDR2 is SFDVKD. CDR3 region: CATRSPGTGELFF. The CDR3 region has the DNA TGTGCCACCAGGTCCCCTGGTACCGGGGAGCTGTTTTTT.

There are many counts of this clone. The chain couples TRBV7-8 to TRBJ2-7, with TRBD2 matching over 9 bases. Unmatched junction bases numbered 14, after V lost 1 base and J lost 4 bases. From germline, CDR1 is SGHVS and CDR2 FQNEAQ. The CDR3 sequence is 18 residues long. The CDR3 coding sequence is TGTGCCAGCAGCTTAGAAGCGCGGGAGGGACCGAGAGGATACGAGCAGTACTTC. Amino acids: CASSLEAREGPRGYEQYF.